This is a list of T cell receptor beta chains from one sample in a study of T cells in Graves' hyperthyroidism and ophthalmopathy. TCRdb ran MiXCR on the multiplex PCR reads and lists one entry per CDR3 protein. The repertoire includes 530,000 or so distinct CDR3 sequences, approximately 44% of them detected once, and around 7.7% sits in the top ten. The sequencing sample was made of peripheral blood or thyroid tissue (not recorded which). The receptors originated from a woman aged 18-29 years with Graves' hyperthyroidism. Each CDR3 is given with its conserved first and last residue. The order of the fields is CDR3 protein, CDR3 DNA, D gene, J gene, V gene, clone size. A D gene is named only where the DNA matches it firmly. Only some rows state a clone size, as once, few, many or a class for expanded clones.

CDR3 protein: CASSVVGGISTDTQYF; CDR3 DNA: TGTGCCAGCAGCGTAGTAGGCGGGATTAGCACAGATACGCAGTATTTT; D gene: NA; J gene: TRBJ2-3; V gene: TRBV9; clone size: many
CDR3 protein: CASSYSGGLNTEAFF; CDR3 DNA: TGTGCCAGCAGTTACTCCGGGGGGTTGAACACTGAAGCTTTCTTT; D gene: NA; J gene: TRBJ1-1; V gene: TRBV6-6; clone size: many
CDR3 protein: CASSLRDGSYEQYF; CDR3 DNA: TGTGCCAGCAGCTTGAGGGACGGATCCTACGAGCAGTACTTC; D gene: NA; J gene: TRBJ2-7; V gene: TRBV5-8; clone size: many
CDR3 protein: CSARVWGQGTTEAFF; CDR3 DNA: TGCAGTGCTAGAGTGTGGGGACAGGGCACCACTGAAGCTTTCTTT; D gene: TRBD1; J gene: TRBJ1-1; V gene: TRBV20-1; clone size: many
CDR3 protein: CASSEGVGDPYEQYF; CDR3 DNA: TGTGCCAGCAGTGAAGGGGTTGGGGACCCCTACGAGCAGTACTTC; D gene: NA; J gene: TRBJ2-7; V gene: TRBV6-1; clone size: many
CDR3 protein: CASSDRDRAAQPQHF; CDR3 DNA: TGTGCCAGCAGTGACCGGGACAGGGCGGCTCAGCCCCAGCATTTT; D gene: TRBD1; J gene: TRBJ1-5; V gene: TRBV25-1; clone size: many
CDR3 protein: CASRERAGGRFLYEQYF; CDR3 DNA: TGTGCCAGCAGGGAACGGGCGGGAGGGAGATTTCTCTACGAGCAGTACTTC; D gene: TRBD2; J gene: TRBJ2-7; V gene: TRBV7-8; clone size: NA
CDR3 protein: CASHPGADTGELFF; CDR3 DNA: TGTGCCAGCCACCCGGGAGCGGACACCGGGGAGCTGTTTTTT; D gene: NA; J gene: TRBJ2-2; V gene: TRBV7-2; clone size: once
CDR3 protein: CSASSWTGETQYF; CDR3 DNA: TGCAGTGCCAGCAGTTGGACAGGGGAGACCCAGTACTTC; D gene: TRBD1; J gene: TRBJ2-5; V gene: TRBV20-1; clone size: NA
CDR3 protein: CASRADSQETQYF; CDR3 DNA: TGCGCCAGCAGGGCGGATTCCCAAGAGACCCAGTACTTC; D gene: NA; J gene: TRBJ2-5; V gene: TRBV5-1; clone size: many
CDR3 protein: CASSLDSSRDTGELFF; CDR3 DNA: TGTGCCAGCAGCTTAGATTCGAGCAGGGACACCGGGGAGCTGTTTTTT; D gene: NA; J gene: TRBJ2-2; V gene: TRBV11-3; clone size: NA
CDR3 protein: CASSERQVRYEQYF; CDR3 DNA: TGTGCCAGCAGTGAGCGACAGGTTCGCTACGAGCAGTACTTC; D gene: NA; J gene: TRBJ2-7; V gene: TRBV6-1; clone size: many
CDR3 protein: CASSTIQYSNQPQHF; CDR3 DNA: TGTGCCAGTAGTACCATACAGTATAGCAATCAGCCCCAGCATTTT; D gene: NA; J gene: TRBJ1-5; V gene: TRBV19; clone size: few
CDR3 protein: CATSPGTGANYGYTF; CDR3 DNA: TGTGCCACCAGCCCCGGGACAGGGGCTAACTATGGCTACACCTTC; D gene: TRBD1; J gene: TRBJ1-2; V gene: TRBV24-1; clone size: NA
CDR3 protein: CASSVDGQGASNYGYTF; CDR3 DNA: TGTGCCAGCAGCGTCGACGGACAGGGGGCCTCTAACTATGGCTACACCTTC; D gene: TRBD1; J gene: TRBJ1-2; V gene: TRBV9; clone size: NA
CDR3 protein: CASSPSGGGPVETQYF; CDR3 DNA: TGTGCCAGCAGCCCCTCTGGGGGAGGGCCTGTAGAGACCCAGTACTTC; D gene: TRBD2; J gene: TRBJ2-5; V gene: TRBV7-9; clone size: many
CDR3 protein: CSEIRDNQPQHF; CDR3 DNA: TGCAGCGAAATCAGGGACAATCAGCCCCAGCATTTT; D gene: NA; J gene: TRBJ1-5; V gene: TRBV29-1; clone size: NA
CDR3 protein: CSTTTGGAEAFF; CDR3 DNA: TGCAGCACCACGACAGGGGGGGCTGAAGCTTTCTTT; D gene: TRBD1; J gene: TRBJ1-1; V gene: TRBV29-1; clone size: NA
CDR3 protein: CARRDPARRANYGYTF; CDR3 DNA: TGTGCCAGGCGGGACCCGGCCCGCAGAGCTAACTATGGCTACACCTTC; D gene: NA; J gene: TRBJ1-2; V gene: TRBV25-1; clone size: NA
CDR3 protein: CASSVNREMDILDTGELFF; CDR3 DNA: TGTGCCAGCAGCGTAAACCGGGAGATGGATATTTTGGACACCGGGGAGCTGTTTTTT; D gene: NA; J gene: TRBJ2-2; V gene: TRBV9; clone size: few
CDR3 protein: CSTRTGREGLAGELFF; CDR3 DNA: TGCAGCACCCGGACAGGGCGGGAGGGCCTAGCCGGGGAGCTGTTTTTT; D gene: NA; J gene: TRBJ2-2; V gene: TRBV29-1; clone size: many
CDR3 protein: CASSEGEPGELFF; CDR3 DNA: TGTGCCAGCAGTGAAGGGGAACCCGGGGAGCTGTTTTTT; D gene: NA; J gene: TRBJ2-2; V gene: TRBV2; clone size: many
CDR3 protein: CASSVDMTSGSTDTQYF; CDR3 DNA: TGTGCCAGCAGCGTAGATATGACTAGCGGGAGCACAGATACGCAGTATTTT; D gene: TRBD2; J gene: TRBJ2-3; V gene: TRBV9; clone size: NA
CDR3 protein: CSVEDRSGRIGELFF; CDR3 DNA: TGCAGCGTTGAAGATCGTAGCGGGAGGATCGGGGAGCTGTTTTTT; D gene: TRBD2; J gene: TRBJ2-2; V gene: TRBV29-1; clone size: once
CDR3 protein: CASGLVVAGGHRYTGELFF; CDR3 DNA: TGTGCTAGTGGTTTGGTGGTAGCGGGAGGGCATAGGTACACCGGGGAGCTGTTTTTT; D gene: TRBD2; J gene: TRBJ2-2; V gene: TRBV12-5; clone size: few
CDR3 protein: CSAGGTGGTEAFF; CDR3 DNA: TGCAGCGCTGGGGGGACAGGAGGGACTGAAGCTTTCTTT; D gene: TRBD1; J gene: TRBJ1-1; V gene: TRBV29-1; clone size: NA
CDR3 protein: CATSRDMKGRDEQFF; CDR3 DNA: TGTGCCACCAGCAGAGATATGAAGGGGAGAGATGAGCAGTTCTTC; D gene: NA; J gene: TRBJ2-1; V gene: TRBV15; clone size: NA
CDR3 protein: CASSVAGMLRGRETQYF; CDR3 DNA: TGTGCCAGCAGCGTAGCCGGGATGCTACGGGGGAGAGAGACCCAGTACTTC; D gene: NA; J gene: TRBJ2-5; V gene: TRBV9; clone size: NA
CDR3 protein: CSPDYRGETQYF; CDR3 DNA: TGCAGCCCGGACTACAGAGGGGAGACCCAGTACTTC; D gene: NA; J gene: TRBJ2-5; V gene: TRBV29-1; clone size: NA
CDR3 protein: CSAREPGHGYTF; CDR3 DNA: TGCAGTGCTAGAGAACCGGGACACGGCTACACCTTC; D gene: NA; J gene: TRBJ1-2; V gene: TRBV20-1; clone size: NA
CDR3 protein: CASSGLPQGAFF; CDR3 DNA: TGTGCCAGCAGTGGACTGCCTCAGGGGGCTTTCTTT; D gene: NA; J gene: TRBJ1-1; V gene: TRBV2; clone size: many
CDR3 protein: CASSETWGTEAFF; CDR3 DNA: TGTGCCAGCAGCGAAACGTGGGGCACTGAAGCTTTCTTT; D gene: NA; J gene: TRBJ1-1; V gene: TRBV7-9; clone size: many
CDR3 protein: CASSLAVSVYVEQYF; CDR3 DNA: TGTGCCAGCAGCTTAGCAGTCAGTGTTTACGTCGAGCAGTACTTC; D gene: NA; J gene: TRBJ2-7; V gene: TRBV7-9; clone size: few
CDR3 protein: CATSDKGQGAPYGYTF; CDR3 DNA: TGTGCCACCAGTGACAAGGGACAGGGGGCCCCCTATGGCTACACCTTC; D gene: TRBD1; J gene: TRBJ1-2; V gene: TRBV24-1; clone size: NA
CDR3 protein: CASSSSSGNTEAFF; CDR3 DNA: TGTGCCAGCAGCTCAAGTTCAGGGAACACTGAAGCTTTCTTT; D gene: NA; J gene: TRBJ1-1; V gene: TRBV6-2/TRBV6-3; clone size: many
CDR3 protein: CAISAPRGGQSYGYTF; CDR3 DNA: TGTGCCATCAGTGCTCCTAGGGGGGGGCAGAGCTATGGCTACACCTTC; D gene: NA; J gene: TRBJ1-2; V gene: TRBV10-3; clone size: NA
CDR3 protein: CASSWTSGTTPYNEYF; CDR3 DNA: TGTGCCAGCAGCTGGACTAGCGGAACCACTCCGTACAATGAGTACTTC; D gene: TRBD2; J gene: TRBJ2-7; V gene: TRBV7-8; clone size: once
CDR3 protein: CSASTGTTTNEKLFF; CDR3 DNA: TGCAGTGCAAGTACAGGGACTACAACTAATGAAAAACTGTTTTTT; D gene: NA; J gene: TRBJ1-4; V gene: TRBV20-1; clone size: NA
CDR3 protein: CASSLVGTATQETQYF; CDR3 DNA: TGTGCCAGCAGCTTAGTCGGGACGGCGACTCAAGAGACCCAGTACTTC; D gene: NA; J gene: TRBJ2-5; V gene: TRBV7-6; clone size: NA
CDR3 protein: CAWSNPGNTIYF; CDR3 DNA: TGTGCCTGGAGTAACCCTGGAAACACCATATATTTT; D gene: NA; J gene: TRBJ1-3; V gene: TRBV30; clone size: many
CDR3 protein: CASSLAASGWSDEQFF; CDR3 DNA: TGTGCCAGCAGCTTAGCGGCTAGCGGGTGGAGCGATGAGCAGTTCTTC; D gene: TRBD2; J gene: TRBJ2-1; V gene: TRBV7-2; clone size: few
CDR3 protein: CSVSRGKQYF; CDR3 DNA: TGCAGCGTAAGCCGGGGTAAGCAGTACTTC; D gene: NA; J gene: TRBJ2-7; V gene: TRBV29-1; clone size: NA
CDR3 protein: CASSLAAGRRNEQFF; CDR3 DNA: TGTGCCAGCAGCTTAGCTGCCGGGAGAAGAAATGAGCAGTTCTTC; D gene: NA; J gene: TRBJ2-1; V gene: TRBV7-7; clone size: NA
CDR3 protein: CAWSRGQGAKPQHF; CDR3 DNA: TGTGCCTGGAGTCGAGGGCAGGGGGCCAAGCCCCAGCATTTT; D gene: TRBD1; J gene: TRBJ1-5; V gene: TRBV30; clone size: few
CDR3 protein: CASSLKAFF; CDR3 DNA: TGTGCCAGCAGCTTGAAAGCTTTCTTT; D gene: NA; J gene: TRBJ1-1; V gene: TRBV5-8; clone size: many
CDR3 protein: CASSLYTIMNTEAFF; CDR3 DNA: TGTGCCAGCAGCTTATACACAATCATGAACACTGAAGCTTTCTTT; D gene: NA; J gene: TRBJ1-1; V gene: TRBV7-9; clone size: many
CDR3 protein: CASSQEDRKLAPLHF; CDR3 DNA: TGCGCCAGCAGCCAAGAAGATCGCAAACTGGCACCCCTCCACTTT; D gene: NA; J gene: TRBJ1-6; V gene: TRBV4-1; clone size: many
CDR3 protein: CSGPRGSYTGELFF; CDR3 DNA: TGCAGTGGTCCCCGGGGGAGTTACACCGGGGAGCTGTTTTTT; D gene: NA; J gene: TRBJ2-2; V gene: TRBV20-1; clone size: NA
CDR3 protein: CASSDEVAYEQYF; CDR3 DNA: TGTGCCAGCTCGGACGAAGTGGCCTACGAGCAGTACTTC; D gene: NA; J gene: TRBJ2-7; V gene: TRBV10-3; clone size: many
CDR3 protein: CASSTTGGSPLHF; CDR3 DNA: TGTGCCAGCAGCACGACAGGAGGCTCACCCCTCCACTTT; D gene: NA; J gene: TRBJ1-6; V gene: TRBV6-5; clone size: many
CDR3 protein: CSVDFSNGYTF; CDR3 DNA: TGCAGCGTTGATTTCAGTAACGGCTACACCTTC; D gene: NA; J gene: TRBJ1-2; V gene: TRBV29-1; clone size: many